A single sample gave rise to the 16 T cell receptor beta chains below, sequenced in a study of beta chain features in type 1 diabetes. Expressed TCRB transcripts were sequenced after all isolated RNA was converted to cDNA. Libraries were prepared by immunoSEQ multiplex PCR; TCRdb keeps only in-frame clonotypes and omits some of them. The sample contains some 150,000 clones, less than 11% of which appear only once. Sequencing used naive CD4+ T cells from blood. The receptors were sampled from a man aged 18 to 35 in good health.

This clone showed up just a few times. The chain is built from TRBV11-2 and TRBJ2-7; no clear D. In germline, CDR1 is SGHAT, CDR2 FQNNGV. The CDR3 runs 11 residues. The V end lost 3 bases, the J end lost 3 bases, and 3 bases lay between the germline ends. Here the CDR3 reads CASSFLYEQYF. CDR3 DNA: TGTGCCAGCAGCTTTCTCTACGAGCAGTACTTC.

This clone was detected a few times. The chain employs TRBV5-4 and TRBJ2-7; possible D gene TRBD1, 6 bases. The germline CDR1 and CDR2 sequences are SGHNT and YYREEE (reference sequence). The V end was cut by 4 bases, the J end by 3 bases, with 17 bases between. The CDR3 is 15 amino acids. CDR3 sequence reads: CASSPPGARGYEQYF. The CDR3 DNA is TGTGCCAGCAGCCCGCCAGGGGCCCGAGGCTACGAGCAGTACTTC.

This clone has only a few counts. This rearrangement joins TRBV2 to TRBJ2-1, with D perhaps matching TRBD1 (6 bases). The V end was cut by 6 bases, the J end by 2 bases, with 11 bases between. This CDR3 is 14 amino acids long. CDR1 is SNHLY, CDR2 FYNNEI, per germline. CDR3 in amino acids: CASRQGSPYNEQFF. In DNA form, the CDR3 reads TGTGCCAGCAGACAGGGATCCCCCTACAATGAGCAGTTCTTC.

This clone was seen repeatedly, ten times or more. The chain links TRBV7-8 to TRBJ2-1; 15 bases map to TRBD2. The trim removed 2 bases at V and 9 bases at J, leaving 2 bases unmatched. CDR1 and CDR2 from the germline V gene are SGHVS and FQNEAQ. This CDR3 has 15 residues. The CDR3 protein is CASSLRGLAGGEQFF. In DNA form, the CDR3 reads TGTGCCAGCAGCTTAAGGGGACTAGCGGGGGGTGAGCAGTTCTTC.

V gene TRBV2 combines with J gene TRBJ1-6; D possibly corresponds to TRBD1 (5 bases). The germline CDR1 and CDR2 sequences are SNHLY and FYNNEI. Trimming took off 6 bases at V and 3 bases at J, with 6 bases between the two ends. The CDR3 covers 13 residues. The CDR3 sequence: CASSRDYNSPLHF. The CDR3 coding sequence is TGTGCCAGCAGCAGGGACTATAATTCACCCCTCCACTTT. The complete variable domain, with remaining parts taken from reference TRBV2 and TRBJ1-6, reads EPEVTQTPSHQVTQMGQEVILRCVPISNHLYFYWYRQILGQKVEFLVSFYNNEISEKSEIFDDQFSVERPDGSNFTLKIRSTKLEDSAMYFCASSRDYNSPLHFGNGTRLTVT.

The CDR3 coding sequence is TGTGCCAGCAGTGTTTTACAGGGGAAGGGTGGCTACACCTTC. Translating gives CASSVLQGKGGYTF. This chain joins TRBV6-5 and TRBJ1-2; 7 nucleotides agree with TRBD1. The CDR3 is made up of 14 amino acids. CDR1 is MNHEY, CDR2 SVGAGI, per germline. J was trimmed by 7 bases and V by 5 bases; bases with no gene match: 10.

This clone was seen more than once but under ten times. This chain links TRBV11-2 with TRBJ2-7; D is perhaps TRBD2 (6 bases). This CDR3 is built from 15 residues. CDR1 and CDR2 (germline): SGHAT, FQNNGV. Trimming pared 5 bases from V and 5 bases from J, leaving 19 bases between. The CDR3, as DNA: TGTGCCAGCAGCCCCCTGGGGACTCTTAGCGACGAGCAGTACTTC. This translates into CASSPLGTLSDEQYF.

The genes are TRBV4-2 and TRBJ2-1; perhaps TRBD1 as D (5 bases). The V gene lost 4 bases and the J gene lost 8 bases, with 15 bases spanning the gap. This CDR3 contains 14 residues. Germline CDR1 reads LGHNA; CDR2 reads YNFKEQ. Here the CDR3 DNA reads TGTGCCAGCAGCCCACTGGCAGGGTTCGATGAGCAGTTCTTC. The encoded protein is CASSPLAGFDEQFF.

This clone was seen a handful of times. The chain links TRBV4-1 to TRBJ1-4; 7 bases are a match to TRBD1. V was clipped by 4 bases and J by 4 bases; unmatched bases: 6. CDR3 size: 15 residues. Germline CDR1 and CDR2: MGHRA and YSYEKL. This CDR3 reads CASSPTDRHNEKLFF. CDR3 bases: TGCGCCAGCAGCCCAACGGACAGGCATAATGAAAAACTGTTTTTT.

This chain joins TRBV5-5 and TRBJ2-2, with D possibly matching TRBD1 (6 bases). The length of the CDR3 is 15 residues. Germline V gives CDR1 SGHKS, CDR2 YYEKEE (reference sequence). Trimming stripped 4 bases from V and 4 bases from J, with 14 bases between. CDR3 nucleotide sequence: TGTGCCAGCAGCCGTGGACAGACAACCACCGGGGAGCTGTTTTTT. Translating gives CASSRGQTTTGELFF.

As for this clone: Other DNA sequences of this sample code for an identical CDR3. The chain recombines TRBV2 with TRBJ2-5; D unclear. The V end lost 2 bases, the J end lost 4 bases, and 5 bases lay between the germline ends. CDR1 is SNHLY and CDR2 is FYNNEI in the germline V gene. The CDR3 has 12 amino acids. CDR3 nucleotides: TGTGCCAGCAGTGAATTGCGAGAGACCCAGTACTTC. This codes for CASSELRETQYF.

This clone appeared a single time. The CDR3 is CASSIPRGAYTEAFF. The CDR3, as DNA: TGTGCCAGCAGCATCCCAAGGGGCGCCTACACTGAAGCTTTCTTT. This chain links TRBV5-6 with TRBJ1-1; tentative D call: TRBD1 (5 bases). The germline gives CDR1 SGHDT, CDR2 YYEEEE. Deletions cut 4 bases from V and 3 bases from J, with 16 bases between. The CDR3 runs to 15 residues.

This clone showed up just a few times. This chain uses TRBV27 with TRBJ2-7; tentatively, D is TRBD2 (6 bases). V was shortened by 10 bases and J by 0 bases, with 16 bases between the two germline ends. CDR3 length equals 14 residues. Germline V CDR1 and CDR2: MNHEY, SMNVEV (reference sequence). The DNA of the CDR3 is TGTGCCACCGGGAGAGGCGGGGACTCCTACGAGCAGTACTTC. Translated, it gives CATGRGGDSYEQYF.

This chain uses TRBV7-6 with TRBJ2-1; TRBD2 matches at 10 bases. CDR1 is SGHVS and CDR2 is FNYEAQ in the germline V gene. The J segment lost 4 bases and the V segment lost 4 bases, leaving 4 bases of the junction unmatched. There are 15 residues in the CDR3. The CDR3 DNA reads TGTGCCAGCAGCTCCCTAGCGGGGGCTTACAATGAGCAGTTCTTC. Protein product: CASSSLAGAYNEQFF. Looking up the rest from reference TRBV7-6 and TRBJ2-1 gives the full variable domain: GAGVSQSPRYKVTKRGQDVALRCDPISGHVSLYWYRQALGQGPEFLTYFNYEAQQDKSGLPNDRFSAERPEGSISTLTIQRTEQRDSAMYRCASSSLAGAYNEQFFGPGTRLTVL.

This clone showed up just a few times. The chain couples TRBV2 to TRBJ1-6; D is possibly TRBD1 (6 bases). Trimming shortened V by 2 bases and J by 7 bases, and 9 bases separated the two germline ends. The CDR3 has 14 amino acids. Looked up from germline, CDR1 is SNHLY and CDR2 is FYNNEI. CDR3 sequence (DNA): TGTGCCAGCAGTGAAACAGGGCTCAATTCACCCCTCCACTTT. It codes for CASSETGLNSPLHF.

Only a few counts were recorded for this clone. The rearrangement joins TRBV5-1 to TRBJ2-3; D gene uncertain. Trimming left V 2 bases short and J 2 bases short, with 9 bases between. The CDR3 length is 14 residues. Germline V lookup: CDR1 SGHRS, CDR2 YFSETQ. The CDR3 DNA reads TGCGCCAGCAGCTTTTCCCTTCCCACAGATACGCAGTATTTT. It specifies CASSFSLPTDTQYF.